The 29 T cell receptor beta chains listed next were all sequenced from one sample in a study of blood T cell repertoires in COVID-19. The protocol was immunoSEQ multiplex PCR, while the TCRdb copy is restricted to in-frame clones and leaves out a portion. The data contain roughly 150,000 clones, roughly 80% of them seen just once; the ten biggest clones take up around 0.62%. The sequenced material came from peripheral blood. All receptors come from a man between 60 and 75 years old with acute or convalescent COVID-19.

The V and J genes are TRBV4-3 and TRBJ2-1, with 7 positions matching TRBD2. V lost 4 bases to trimming and J lost 7 bases; unmatched junction nucleotides: 7. The germline V gene has CDR1 LGHNA and CDR2 YSLEER. This CDR3 has 14 amino acids. The CDR3 region is CASSPGLGRNEQFF. CDR3 nucleotide sequence: TGCGCCAGCAGCCCTGGACTAGGGAGGAATGAGCAGTTCTTC.

This clone was seen more than once but under ten times. V is TRBV2 and J is TRBJ1-3, with D maybe TRBD1 (5 bases). Trimming left V 8 bases short and J 4 bases short, with 12 bases between. This CDR3 has 13 residues. The germline V gene encodes CDR1 SNHLY and CDR2 FYNNEI. The CDR3 DNA reads as TGTGCCAGCGTACAAAGGGGCGGAAACACCATATATTTT. Translated: CASVQRGGNTIYF.

This clone was picked up one time. The genes are TRBV19 and TRBJ2-2; 7 nucleotides align to TRBD2. Germline V CDR1 and CDR2: LNHDA, SQIVND (reference sequence). The CDR3 runs to 16 residues. V lost 6 bases to trimming and J lost 4 bases; unmatched junction nucleotides: 11. This CDR3 is CASRIGREILTGELFF. Written as DNA, the CDR3 is TGTGCCAGTAGAATCGGGCGGGAGATCCTCACCGGGGAGCTGTTTTTT.

The CDR3 DNA follows: TGCGCCAGCAGACGAACCGGGACAGGGGAATACGAGCAGTACTTC. As protein: CASRRTGTGEYEQYF. This chain links TRBV4-1 with TRBJ2-7, with 10 bases fitting TRBD1. The germline CDR1 and CDR2 sequences are MGHRA and YSYEKL. This CDR3 has 15 residues. Trimming at V came to 6 bases and at J to 4 bases, leaving 9 bases not matched to a gene.

This rearrangement joins TRBV18 to TRBJ2-5; 7 bases fit TRBD2. The CDR3 totals 16 residues. Germline CDR1 reads KGHSH; CDR2 reads LQKENI. The J segment lost 5 bases and the V segment lost 0 bases, leaving 9 bases of the junction unmatched. The CDR3: CASSPPNGGGKETQYF. CDR3 in DNA: TGTGCCAGCTCACCACCGAATGGGGGGGGAAAGGAGACCCAGTACTTC.

The chain recombines TRBV5-4 with TRBJ2-5; 7 bases agree with TRBD1. V lost 5 bases and J lost 2; bases outside the gene matches: 6. Per germline, CDR1 SGHNT and CDR2 YYREEE (reference sequence). The CDR3 consists of 14 residues. The CDR3, as DNA: TGTGCCAGCAGTCGAGGGACAGTACAAGAGACCCAGTACTTC. This gives the protein CASSRGTVQETQYF. The variable domain in full, with the rest retrieved from reference TRBV5-4 and TRBJ2-5, is ETGVTQSPTHLIKTRGQQVTLRCSSQSGHNTVSWYQQALGQGPQFIFQYYREEENGRGNFPPRFSGLQFPNYSSELNVNALELDDSALYLCASSRGTVQETQYFGPGTRLLVL.

This rearrangement joins TRBV6-5 to TRBJ2-1; no clear D gene. The germline gives CDR1 MNHEY, CDR2 SVGAGI. Trimming removed 6 bases at V and 0 bases at J, with 12 bases between. The CDR3 contains 15 residues. CDR3 region: CASSETESSYNEQFF. The CDR3 bases are TGTGCCAGCAGCGAGACTGAAAGCTCCTACAATGAGCAGTTCTTC.

This clone was seen a single time. Here the CDR3 DNA reads TGTGCCAGTAGGACAGGCGCCCTCACAGATACGCAGTATTTT. It encodes CASRTGALTDTQYF. The chain has TRBV19 and TRBJ2-3; D possibly corresponds to TRBD1 (6 bases). V lost 6 bases, J lost 2 bases, and 12 bases lay in between. Germline V lookup: CDR1 LNHDA, CDR2 SQIVND (reference sequence). This CDR3 contains 14 residues.

The gene calls are TRBV24-1 and TRBJ2-1, with TRBD2 identical over 9 bases. V lost 4 bases, J lost 1 base, and 10 bases stayed unmatched. In germline, CDR1 is KGHDR, CDR2 SFDVKD. There are 18 residues in the CDR3. The CDR3 is CATSEVTGTSGSYNEQFF. Here the CDR3 DNA reads TGTGCCACCAGTGAAGTAACTGGAACTAGCGGGTCCTACAATGAGCAGTTCTTC.

The V call is TRBV21-1, the J call TRBJ2-5; whether TRBD2, the table's D call, matches the DNA was not checked. TRBV21-1 counts as a pseudogene. CDR3 length equals 14 residues. The CDR3, as DNA: TGTGCCAGCAGCAAAGTCCAGGGAGGCGAGACCCAGTACTTC. Translated: CASSKVQGGETQYF.

This rearrangement joins TRBV30 to TRBJ2-7; the D is unclear. Germline V gene sequence: CDR1 GTSNPN, CDR2 SVGIG (reference sequence). V lost 3 bases to trimming and J lost 2 bases, with 5 bases between them. The CDR3 extends over 11 amino acids. CDR3 loop: CAWSAAYEQYF. CDR3 in DNA: TGTGCCTGGAGCGCGGCCTACGAGCAGTACTTC.

This chain uses TRBV3-1 (or the pseudogene TRBV3-2) with TRBJ1-1, with 7 nucleotides matching TRBD1. The CDR3 is 11 residues long. Unmatched junction bases numbered 2, after V lost 7 bases and J lost 6 bases. CDR1 and CDR2 from the germline V gene are LGHDT and YNNKEL (reference sequence). CDR3 protein: CASTTGAEAFF. The CDR3 nucleotides are TGTGCCAGCACCACAGGGGCTGAAGCTTTCTTT.

The gene calls are TRBV7-2 and TRBJ2-2; 12 bases are shared with TRBD2. The CDR3 extends over 17 amino acids. From germline, CDR1 is SGHTA and CDR2 FQGNSA. The V segment lost 4 bases and the J segment 6 bases; nucleotides outside the gene matches: 9. The CDR3 sequence is CASSSTRLAGAPGELFF. In DNA, the CDR3 is TGTGCCAGCAGCTCCACCAGACTAGCGGGAGCCCCCGGGGAGCTGTTTTTT.

This sequence joins TRBV24-1 and TRBJ2-7, with 7 bases identical to TRBD2. Trimming cost V 3 bases and J 2 bases; bases outside gene matches: 3. CDR1 and CDR2 (germline): KGHDR, SFDVKD. The CDR3 runs to 14 residues. DNA of the CDR3: TGTGCCACCAGTGATGGGCGGGGGACCTACGAGCAGTACTTC. Translated, it gives CATSDGRGTYEQYF.

The V and J genes are TRBV6-5 and TRBJ2-7; 9 bases are shared with TRBD1. CDR1 MNHEY and CDR2 SVGAGI come from the germline V gene. V shed 2 bases, J shed 3 bases, and the junction held 5 bases outside the gene matches. This CDR3 has 15 amino acids. As DNA, the CDR3 is TGTGCCAGCAGTTACGGCGGGACAGGGTACTACGAGCAGTACTTC. Residues: CASSYGGTGYYEQYF.

The chain is built from TRBV5-1 and TRBJ2-2, with TRBD1 matching 11 bases. The CDR3 runs 16 residues. The germline V gene encodes CDR1 SGHRS and CDR2 YFSETQ. With 1 base clipped from V and 8 bases from J, the junction kept 7 bases outside the gene matches. The CDR3 sequence is CASSLSRGQGAGELFF. CDR3 sequence (DNA): TGCGCCAGCAGCTTGAGTCGAGGACAGGGGGCAGGGGAGCTGTTTTTT.

The chain is built from TRBV7-7 and TRBJ2-5; TRBD2 matches 13 bases. CDR1 SSHAT and CDR2 FNYEAQ come from the germline V gene (reference sequence). With 5 bases clipped from V and 5 bases from J, the junction kept 5 bases outside the gene matches. The CDR3 is made up of 15 amino acids. The CDR3, as DNA: TGTGCCAGCAGCAAACTAGCGGGGGGGGGCGAGACCCAGTACTTC. This codes for CASSKLAGGGETQYF.

V gene TRBV5-1 combines with J gene TRBJ1-2; D may be TRBD1 (5 bases). This CDR3 region has 15 residues. V lost 0 bases, J lost 0 bases, and 9 bases lay in between. Germline loops: CDR1 SGHRS, CDR2 YFSETQ. For the CDR3, the DNA is TGCGCCAGCAGCTTGGCAGGGCTAACTAACTATGGCTACACCTTC. This gives the protein CASSLAGLTNYGYTF.

The J gene is TRBJ2-7, the V gene TRBV27; TRBD1 agrees at 9 bases. The CDR3 runs 16 residues. The V gene end was trimmed by 5 bases and the J gene end by 4 bases; junction bases not matched to a gene: 12. Germline loops: CDR1 MNHEY, CDR2 SMNVEV (reference sequence). CDR3 protein: CASSPQGARLIYEQYF. Written as DNA, the CDR3 is TGTGCCAGCAGTCCACAGGGGGCTAGGCTAATTTACGAGCAGTACTTC.

The V gene is TRBV23-1, the J gene TRBJ1-3; D might be TRBD1 (5 bases). TRBV23-1 carries the ORF label, with uncertain function. CDR3 size: 15 residues. Deletions cut 6 bases from V and 4 bases from J, with 16 bases between. The CDR3 DNA sequence: TGCGCCAGCAGCCAAGGGGAGCCAAGCGGAAACACCATATATTTT. This encodes CASSQGEPSGNTIYF.

CDR3 sequence: CASSLGSLEGEKLFF. The CDR3 DNA sequence: TGTGCCAGCAGCTTGGGGTCCCTAGAAGGTGAAAAACTGTTTTTT. The J gene is TRBJ1-4, the V gene TRBV5-6; unclear D gene. The V end was cut by 0 bases, the J end by 7 bases, with 13 bases between. CDR3 length: 15 residues. CDR1 and CDR2 (germline): SGHDT, YYEEEE.

The chain recombines TRBV4-3 with TRBJ2-1; TRBD2 agrees at 7 bases. Germline loops: CDR1 LGHNA, CDR2 YSLEER. The trim removed 4 bases at V and 2 bases at J, leaving 5 bases unmatched. The CDR3 has 15 residues. Here the CDR3 DNA reads TGCGCCAGCAGCCCCCTAGCGGAGACCTACAATGAGCAGTTCTTC. Translated: CASSPLAETYNEQFF.

The chain couples TRBV28 to TRBJ1-5, with a weak D call TRBD1 (5 bases). The V end lost 5 bases, the J end lost 2 bases, and 13 bases lay between the germline ends. Germline CDR1 MDHEN, CDR2 SYDVKM. The CDR3 consists of 15 residues. The DNA of the CDR3 is TGTGCCAGCAGTCCAGGGAGGGTGGGCAATCAGCCCCAGCATTTT. The encoded protein is CASSPGRVGNQPQHF.

The chain uses TRBV27 and TRBJ1-5; 9 nucleotides align to TRBD1. The germline V gene encodes CDR1 MNHEY and CDR2 SMNVEV (reference sequence). Losses at the gene ends were 8 bases for V and 4 bases for J; bases not matched to a gene: 3. This CDR3 is built from 13 residues. The CDR3 coding sequence is TGTGCCAGCGCCGGGACAGGGAATCAGCCCCAGCATTTT. Residues: CASAGTGNQPQHF.

This chain connects TRBV5-8 to TRBJ2-3; TRBD2 matches at 7 bases. The CDR3 totals 15 residues. Germline CDR1 SGHTS, CDR2 YDEGEE. The V segment lost 4 bases and the J segment 2 bases; nucleotides outside the gene matches: 7. CDR3 loop: CASSMPGLPTDTQYF. CDR3 DNA: TGTGCCAGCAGCATGCCGGGACTACCCACAGATACGCAGTATTTT.

The DNA of the CDR3 is TGTGCCAGCAGCGATAGGACTAGCGGGGGAAACACCGGGGAGCTGTTTTTT. Protein sequence: CASSDRTSGGNTGELFF. The V gene is TRBV7-8, the J gene TRBJ2-2; 13 bases line up with TRBD2. After removal of 5 bases from V and 2 bases from J, the junction contained 5 bases not matched to a gene. The CDR3 loop spans 17 amino acids. CDR1 and CDR2 (germline): SGHVS, FQNEAQ.

The chain employs TRBV7-2 and TRBJ2-7; 9 positions match TRBD1. Germline V lookup: CDR1 SGHTA, CDR2 FQGNSA. J lost 3 bases, V lost 4 bases, and 4 bases had no gene match. The CDR3 runs to 14 residues. CDR3 sequence reads: CASSSQGAVYEQYF. In nucleotides, the CDR3 is TGTGCCAGCAGCTCACAGGGGGCGGTCTACGAGCAGTACTTC.

This clone was seen just once. The CDR3 region is CASSKGQGFNEQFF. The DNA of the CDR3 is TGTGCCAGTAGTAAGGGGCAGGGATTCAATGAGCAGTTCTTC. This chain joins TRBV19 and TRBJ2-1, with a possible D match to TRBD1 (5 bases). The length of the CDR3 is 14 residues. Germline CDR1 LNHDA, CDR2 SQIVND (reference sequence). Trimming took off 4 bases at V and 6 bases at J, with 13 bases between the two ends. Together with reference TRBV19 and TRBJ2-1, the CDR3 gives the full variable domain: DGGITQSPKYLFRKEGQNVTLSCEQNLNHDAMYWYRQDPGQGLRLIYYSQIVNDFQKGDIAEGYSVSREKKESFPLTVTSAQKNPTAFYLCASSKGQGFNEQFFGPGTRLTVL.

A note on this clone: The identical CDR3 is also encoded by other nucleotide sequences in the sample. This chain uses TRBV20-1 with TRBJ2-5; D perhaps matches TRBD2 (5 bases). The CDR3 sequence is 11 residues long. V was trimmed by 1 base and J by 5 bases, leaving 5 bases between them. The germline V gene has CDR1 DFQATT and CDR2 SNEGSKA (reference sequence). In nucleotides, the CDR3 is TGCAGTGCTAGAGGAGGGGAGACCCAGTACTTC. It codes for CSARGGETQYF.